The 28 T cell receptor beta chains below all came from one sample that was sequenced in a study of beta chain features in type 1 diabetes (dated by TCRdb to 2016 to 2019). The method was the immunoSEQ multiplex PCR assay. The entire isolated RNA was reverse transcribed using the High Capacity cDNA Reverse Transcription Kit, and thus expressed TCRB transcripts were sequenced. Sourced from immuneACCESS, this table was stored by TCRdb with only in-frame sequences that have V and J called. A share of the clones is absent; for the studies checked, an unresolved V gene accounts for under half, and the remainder has no known explanation. This sample is represented by some 500,000 clones; roughly 10% of them were singletons. The ten top clones hold approximately 0.05% of the sample. What was sequenced was naive CD4+ T cells from blood. This specimen's cell subset or site label, per the study, means: true naive CD4+ T cells. The source is a woman younger than 35 in good health.

The genes are TRBV19 and TRBJ2-1; D ambiguous. Trimming removed 5 bases from V and 10 bases from J, with 12 bases in between. This CDR3 comprises 12 residues. Germline assignment: CDR1 LNHDA and CDR2 SQIVND (reference sequence). The CDR3 DNA sequence: TGTGCCAGTAGTGTATTTGGATTAGAGCAGTTCTTC. It translates to CASSVFGLEQFF.

This clone was recorded a few times. V and J are TRBV29-1 and TRBJ1-2, with D possibly TRBD1 on 6 matching bases. The V end was cut by 7 bases, the J end by 6 bases, with 18 bases between. The V gene's germline CDR1 is SQVTM and CDR2 ANQGSEA. This CDR3 has 13 amino acids. The CDR3 sequence is CSAQATDSHGYTF. Here the CDR3 DNA reads TGCAGCGCCCAGGCGACGGACAGCCATGGCTACACCTTC.

This clone was seen a few times. This sequence joins TRBV7-9 and TRBJ2-6; TRBD1 is a possible D gene (5 bases). Germline CDR1 SEHNR, CDR2 FQNEAQ (reference sequence). Trimming took 5 bases from V and 1 from J, leaving 9 bases between them. The CDR3 is made up of 15 amino acids. The CDR3 DNA reads as TGTGCCAGCAGCCACCCAGGGTCTGGGGCCAACGTCCTGACTTTC. This sequence encodes CASSHPGSGANVLTF.

This clone was picked up a small number of times. The rearrangement links TRBV7-9 to TRBJ2-3; D perhaps matches TRBD1 (6 bases). The CDR3 is made up of 15 amino acids. V was pared by 2 bases and J by 0 bases, with 9 bases between. The germline V gene has CDR1 SEHNR and CDR2 FQNEAQ (reference sequence). CDR3 sequence (DNA): TGTGCCAGCAGCTTAACAGGGATTAGCACAGATACGCAGTATTTT. Translating it yields CASSLTGISTDTQYF.

V usage is TRBV9 and J usage is TRBJ2-5; perhaps D is TRBD1 or TRBD2 (5 bases each). The CDR3 totals 14 residues. Germline CDR1 and CDR2: SGDLS and YYNGEE. Trimming removed 4 bases at V and 4 bases at J, with 14 bases between. CDR3 DNA: TGTGCCAGCAGCCGAGGGACGTGGTCAGAGACCCAGTACTTC. It yields the protein CASSRGTWSETQYF.

The rearrangement joins TRBV7-2 to TRBJ1-1; no clear D. Germline V gives CDR1 SGHTA, CDR2 FQGNSA. V lost 1 base and J lost 3, with 9 bases in between. The CDR3 runs to 14 residues. The CDR3 sequence is CASSLEATYTEAFF. CDR3 coding DNA: TGTGCCAGCAGCTTAGAGGCTACTTACACTGAAGCTTTCTTT.

V gene TRBV2 combines with J gene TRBJ1-1; 7 bases map to TRBD1. V was pared by 6 bases and J by 0 bases, with 4 bases of the junction left unmatched. Per the germline V gene, CDR1 is SNHLY and CDR2 is FYNNEI. The CDR3 length is 14 residues. CDR3 sequence reads: CASRRQGVNTEAFF. CDR3 nucleotides: TGTGCCAGCAGACGACAGGGAGTGAACACTGAAGCTTTCTTT. Using reference TRBV2 and TRBJ1-1 for the parts outside the CDR3, the full variable domain is EPEVTQTPSHQVTQMGQEVILRCVPISNHLYFYWYRQILGQKVEFLVSFYNNEISEKSEIFDDQFSVERPDGSNFTLKIRSTKLEDSAMYFCASRRQGVNTEAFFGQGTRLTVV.

This clone was recorded a few times. V gene TRBV7-2 combines with J gene TRBJ2-3; D tentatively reads TRBD1 or TRBD2 (5 bases each). Germline V CDR1 and CDR2: SGHTA, FQGNSA. V was pared by 8 bases and J by 3 bases, with 18 bases between. This CDR3 has 15 amino acids. CDR3: CASLRIGGSTDTQYF. The CDR3 DNA sequence: TGTGCCAGCTTGAGGATTGGGGGTTCGACAGATACGCAGTATTTT.

This clone was observed a few times. The chain links TRBV6-5 to TRBJ1-1; D may be TRBD1 (6 bases). V lost 0 bases and J lost 4, with 12 bases in between. The CDR3 length is 15 residues. Germline lookup yields CDR1 MNHEY and CDR2 SVGAGI. CDR3 residues: CASSYSGAGSTEAFF. CDR3 nucleotides: TGTGCCAGCAGTTACTCGGGGGCCGGGAGCACTGAAGCTTTCTTT.

The chain employs TRBV19 and TRBJ2-7; tentative D call: TRBD1 (6 bases). Deletions cut 2 bases from V and 2 bases from J, with 10 bases between. The CDR3 consists of 14 residues. CDR1 and CDR2 from the germline V gene are LNHDA and SQIVND (reference sequence). CDR3 in amino acids: CASSIQGSAYEQYF. DNA for the CDR3: TGTGCCAGTAGTATACAGGGGTCTGCCTACGAGCAGTACTTC.

This clone has just a few counts. The rearrangement links TRBV10-3 to TRBJ1-1, with D perhaps TRBD1 (6 bases). The CDR3 extends over 12 amino acids. CDR1 is ENHRY, CDR2 SYGVKD, per germline. V lost 10 bases and J 1 base, leaving 10 bases between the germline ends. The CDR3 loop reads CATGQQNTEAFF. The CDR3 nucleotides are TGTGCCACCGGACAGCAGAACACTGAAGCTTTCTTT.

The CDR3 loop is CSATTGDRGIV. In nucleotides, the CDR3 is TGCAGTGCAACGACAGGGGACAGGGGAATCGTC. The J gene is TRBJ2-7, the V gene TRBV20-1; 10 bases line up with TRBD1. CDR3 length equals 11 residues. The V gene's germline CDR1 is DFQATT and CDR2 SNEGSKA (reference sequence).

The CDR3 bases are TGCAGCGTTGATGGGACTAGCGGGAGGGGGCCAGATACGCAGTATTTT. Its translation: CSVDGTSGRGPDTQYF. The chain joins TRBV29-1 to TRBJ2-3; 16 bases agree with TRBD2. V lost 3 bases, J lost 4 bases, and 4 bases stayed unmatched. This CDR3 spans 16 amino acids. CDR1 is SQVTM and CDR2 is ANQGSEA in the germline V gene.

The CDR3 reads CASRPGLAIYEQYF. The CDR3 DNA reads TGTGCCAGCAGGCCGGGACTAGCAATCTACGAGCAGTACTTC. The chain couples TRBV27 to TRBJ2-7; 9 nucleotides line up with TRBD2. CDR1 is MNHEY, CDR2 SMNVEV, per germline (reference sequence). This CDR3 is 14 amino acids long. V lost 6 bases and J lost 3; bases outside the gene matches: 6.

This chain connects TRBV7-9 to TRBJ2-5, with 7 bases aligning to TRBD2. The CDR3 is 15 residues long. In germline, CDR1 is SEHNR, CDR2 FQNEAQ (reference sequence). V shed 3 bases, J shed 2 bases, and the junction held 6 bases outside the gene matches. The CDR3 loop is CASSLAGTIQETQYF. CDR3 DNA sequence: TGTGCCAGCAGCTTGGCCGGGACTATACAAGAGACCCAGTACTTC.

This clone was detected a few times. The V and J genes are TRBV5-4 and TRBJ2-3; the match to TRBD2 covers 13 bases. Germline V gene data show CDR1 as SGHNT and CDR2 as YYREEE (reference sequence). V dropped 4 bases and J dropped 6; count of bases not matched to a gene: 11. CDR3 length equals 17 residues. DNA for the CDR3: TGTGCCAGCAGCCTCGGAACCGGGACTAGCGGGAAGGATACGCAGTATTTT. It encodes CASSLGTGTSGKDTQYF.

This clone was picked up a small number of times. The V gene is TRBV7-2, the J gene TRBJ2-7; D is ambiguous. V gave up 5 bases and J gave up 6 bases, with 14 bases separating them. This CDR3 has 13 residues. Germline lookup yields CDR1 SGHTA and CDR2 FQGNSA. The CDR3 reads CASSPTARSEQYV. DNA of the CDR3: TGTGCCAGCAGCCCCACGGCAAGAAGCGAGCAGTACGTC.

The chain carries TRBV19 and TRBJ1-2; D may be TRBD1 (6 bases). Germline V gene data show CDR1 as LNHDA and CDR2 as SQIVND (reference sequence). Trimming left V 3 bases short and J 5 bases short, with 16 bases between. The CDR3 length is 15 residues. CDR3 in DNA: TGTGCCAGTAGTATCTCAGGGGTTGGAGCTTATGGCTACACCTTC. This gives the protein CASSISGVGAYGYTF.

The table lists this clone with a few counts. DNA for the CDR3: TGTGCCAGCAGTGGTTGGGTGCAGTTCTTC. It codes for CASSGWVQFF. The rearrangement joins TRBV7-9 to TRBJ2-1, with no clear D. V was clipped by 6 bases and J by 12 bases, with 9 bases between them. Germline CDR1 SEHNR, CDR2 FQNEAQ (reference sequence). The CDR3 consists of 10 residues.

This clone was detected a few times. The genes are TRBV20-1 and TRBJ2-7; D unclear. The V and J ends lost 3 bases and 4 bases respectively, with 7 bases between them. CDR1 is DFQATT, CDR2 SNEGSKA, per germline (reference sequence). This CDR3 is built from 11 residues. CDR3 in amino acids: CSARRRYEQYF. The CDR3 coding sequence is TGCAGTGCTAGGCGGCGGTACGAGCAGTACTTC.

This chain connects TRBV29-1 to TRBJ1-2; D gene ambiguous. With 7 bases removed from V and 5 bases from J, the gap between germline ends came to 11 bases. Germline values: CDR1 SQVTM, CDR2 ANQGSEA. This CDR3 has 11 residues. The CDR3 DNA follows: TGCAGCGCCCGCGAAGGATATGGCTACACCTTC. Protein product: CSAREGYGYTF.

J is TRBJ2-1 and V is TRBV7-3, with 8 bases aligning to TRBD2. The CDR3 is 13 residues long. Unmatched junction bases numbered 8, after V lost 5 bases and J lost 11 bases. Per germline, CDR1 SGHTA and CDR2 FQGTGA. CDR3 sequence: CASSPSSGAKQFF. As DNA, the CDR3 is TGTGCCAGCAGCCCCAGTAGCGGGGCCAAGCAGTTCTTC.

The chain carries TRBV4-1 and TRBJ2-3; a possible D gene is TRBD2 (5 bases). The CDR3 sequence is 14 residues long. The V gene's germline CDR1 is MGHRA and CDR2 YSYEKL. V gave up 4 bases and J gave up 0 bases, with 8 bases separating them. The CDR3 nucleotides read TGCGCCAGCAGCCGCGGGCTCAGCACAGATACGCAGTATTTT. Protein sequence: CASSRGLSTDTQYF.

This clone appeared a few times. The CDR3 DNA reads TGCAGCGTTTCGCCGGAGGGAGCTTTCTTT. Amino acids: CSVSPEGAFF. This chain links TRBV29-1 with TRBJ1-1; D gene ambiguous. Trimming pared 5 bases from V and 10 bases from J, leaving 11 bases between. There are 10 residues in the CDR3. Germline V CDR1 and CDR2: SQVTM, ANQGSEA. The full variable domain, completed using reference TRBV29-1 and TRBJ1-1, is SAVISQKPSRDICQRGTSLTIQCQVDSQVTMMFWYRQQPGQSLTLIATANQGSEATYESGFVIDKFPISRPNLTFSTLTVSNMSPEDSSIYLCSVSPEGAFFGQGTRLTVV.

The V call is TRBV2, the J call TRBJ2-2; D not resolved. Germline V gene sequence: CDR1 SNHLY, CDR2 FYNNEI. The CDR3 runs 15 residues. V was trimmed by 4 bases and J by 4 bases, leaving 13 bases between them. The CDR3 DNA reads TGTGCCAGCAGTGCCCTTTTGATTCCCACCGGGGAGCTGTTTTTT. It specifies CASSALLIPTGELFF.

This clone was detected a few times. This chain connects TRBV6-5 to TRBJ1-4; D is unclear. This CDR3 has 13 residues. V was clipped by 5 bases and J by 5 bases, with 9 bases between them. Germline-derived CDR1 and CDR2 are MNHEY and SVGAGI. The CDR3 DNA reads TGTGCCAGCAGTCCGCACTTAAATGAAAAACTGTTTTTT. Amino acid sequence: CASSPHLNEKLFF.

The chain employs TRBV19 and TRBJ2-3, with 7 bases aligning to TRBD2. The germline V gene encodes CDR1 LNHDA and CDR2 SQIVND (reference sequence). Trimming cost V 9 bases and J 2 bases; bases outside gene matches: 11. This CDR3 is built from 15 residues. Written as DNA, the CDR3 is TGTGCCAGCCGGCTTAGGAGCGGGACCACAGATACGCAGTATTTT. It yields the protein CASRLRSGTTDTQYF. The full variable domain, completed using reference TRBV19 and TRBJ2-3, is DGGITQSPKYLFRKEGQNVTLSCEQNLNHDAMYWYRQDPGQGLRLIYYSQIVNDFQKGDIAEGYSVSREKKESFPLTVTSAQKNPTAFYLCASRLRSGTTDTQYFGPGTRLTVL.

The chain employs TRBV11-2 and TRBJ2-1; D unresolved. CDR1 and CDR2 (germline): SGHAT, FQNNGV. Trimming removed 4 bases at V and 7 bases at J, with 11 bases between. The CDR3 is 13 amino acids. The CDR3 DNA follows: TGTGCCAGCAGCTCCCCTTCTCCGAATGAGCAGTTCTTC. Encoded protein: CASSSPSPNEQFF.